The T cell receptor (beta chain) under discussion was sequenced for a study of CD8 T cells in ankylosing spondylitis. Findings and caveats of the study: Seemingly distinctive of ankylosing spondylitis blood was a TCR beta motif formed by eight highly homologous variants. Existing reports had already noted some motif variants in reactive arthritis synovial fluid and blood. CD8+ by phenotype, disease-linked clones were relatively rare in peripheral blood.

With respect to this clonotype: Its matching antigen is unknown.

This CDR3 contains 15 residues. With 8 bases removed from V and 3 bases from J, the gap between germline ends came to 17 bases. Germline CDR1 and CDR2: MNHEY and SVGAGI. TCRdb passed the 5' RACE reads through MiXCR, listing each CDR3 protein once. In the table there are a few hundred thousand distinct CDR3 sequences, approximately 20% of which are singletons. Specimen: blood, either unsorted or a sorted T cell fraction (not recorded which). This receptor was obtained from a male donor with ankylosing spondylitis. The genes are TRBV6-5 and TRBJ2-1; TRBD1 might be the D (5 bases). CDR3 DNA sequence: TGTGCCAGCCGCTACGGGCAGGGCGGCTACAATGAGCAGTTCTTC. Translating it yields CASRYGQGGYNEQFF.